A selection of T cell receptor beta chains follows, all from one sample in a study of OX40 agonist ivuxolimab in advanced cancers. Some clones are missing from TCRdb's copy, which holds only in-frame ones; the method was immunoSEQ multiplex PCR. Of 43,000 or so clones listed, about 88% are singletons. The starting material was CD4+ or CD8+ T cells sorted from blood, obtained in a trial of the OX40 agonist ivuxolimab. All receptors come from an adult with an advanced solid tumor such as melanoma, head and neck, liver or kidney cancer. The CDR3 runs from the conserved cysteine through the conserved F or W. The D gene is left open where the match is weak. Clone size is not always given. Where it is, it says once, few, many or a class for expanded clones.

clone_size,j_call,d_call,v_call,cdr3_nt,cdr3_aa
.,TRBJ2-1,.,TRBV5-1,TGCGCCAGCAGCGCGGGACAGAACTACAATGAGCAGTTCTTC,CASSAGQNYNEQFF
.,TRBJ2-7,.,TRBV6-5,TGTGCCAGCAGTTACTCGAGAAGGCACTACGAGCAGTACTTC,CASSYSRRHYEQYF
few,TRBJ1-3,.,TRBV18,TGTGCCAGCTCACCAGACCAGTACTCTGGAAACACCATATATTTT,CASSPDQYSGNTIYF
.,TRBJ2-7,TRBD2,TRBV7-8,TGTGCCAGCAGCTTAGGAGGTCTAGCGGGAGCAGGGTACGAGCAGTACTTC,CASSLGGLAGAGYEQYF
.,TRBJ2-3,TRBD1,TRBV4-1,TGCGCCAGCAGCCAACCCGGGACAGGGGAGGCAGATACGCAGTATTTT,CASSQPGTGEADTQYF
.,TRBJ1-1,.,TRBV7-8,TGTGCCAGCAGCCCCCTATGGGACACTGAAGCTTTCTTT,CASSPLWDTEAFF
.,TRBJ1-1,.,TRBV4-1,TGCGCCAGCAGCAAACGAGGAACAGACATGAACACTGAAGCTTTCTTT,CASSKRGTDMNTEAFF
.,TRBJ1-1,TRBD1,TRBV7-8,TGTGCCAGCAGCTCCAGGACAGGGAACACTGAAGCTTTCTTT,CASSSRTGNTEAFF
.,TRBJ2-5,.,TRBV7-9,TGTGCCAGCGGTACAGGTCAGGAGACCCAGTACTTC,CASGTGQETQYF
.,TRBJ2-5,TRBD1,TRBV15,TGTGCCACCAGCGGTGACAGGGGAGAGACCCAGTACTTC,CATSGDRGETQYF